This T cell receptor (beta chain) stems from a study of PD-L1 blockade in urothelial cancer. The wider study: Between 0 and 3 chemotherapy regimens preceded treatment for each patient. General study findings and limits: When measured at 3 weeks, tumor-associated blood clones expanded more in durable-benefit patients.

Synthetic TCR analog templates were added to each PCR reaction. Here immunoSEQ multiplex PCR was the method, and the copy in TCRdb shows in-frame clones only, minus some. Of roughly 40,000 clones listed, over 65% were seen once; the top ten hold approximately 2.9%. Notes on this clone: Its antigen is not identified.

The CDR3 contains 15 residues. Trimming removed 4 bases from V and 5 bases from J; junction bases left unmatched: 7. Germline CDR1 and CDR2: SGDLS and YYNGEE. The clonotype comes from an older man with urothelial cancer. Sequences were derived from PBMCs, sampled around atezolizumab (anti-PD-L1) treatment. The chain joins TRBV9 to TRBJ2-2; 8 nucleotides agree with TRBD1. The CDR3 here is CASSPGQGSTGELFF. In DNA form, the CDR3 reads TGTGCCAGCAGCCCCGGACAGGGATCGACCGGGGAGCTGTTTTTT.